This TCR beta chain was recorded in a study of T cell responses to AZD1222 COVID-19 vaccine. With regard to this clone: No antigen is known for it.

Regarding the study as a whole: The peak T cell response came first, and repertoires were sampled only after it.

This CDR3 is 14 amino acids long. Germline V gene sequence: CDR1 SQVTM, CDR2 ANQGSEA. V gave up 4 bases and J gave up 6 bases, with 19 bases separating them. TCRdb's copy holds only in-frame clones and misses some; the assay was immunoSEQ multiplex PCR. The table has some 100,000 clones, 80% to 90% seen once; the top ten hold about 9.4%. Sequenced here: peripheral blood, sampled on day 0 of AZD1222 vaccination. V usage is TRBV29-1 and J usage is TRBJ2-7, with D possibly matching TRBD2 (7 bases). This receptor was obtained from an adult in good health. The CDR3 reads CSVARRGGPGEQYF. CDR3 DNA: TGCAGCGTTGCCAGGAGGGGGGGGCCCGGCGAGCAGTACTTC.